Below are 29 T cell receptor beta chains sequenced from a single sample in a study of blood T cell repertoires in COVID-19. Clones were sequenced by immunoSEQ multiplex PCR, and TCRdb holds only the in-frame ones, with some missing. Of approximately 220,000 clones in the sample, 65% to 85% were seen once. Sample: peripheral blood. These receptors originate from a woman aged 30 to 39 who had recovered from COVID-19.

The chain employs TRBV5-1 and TRBJ2-3, with TRBD1 identical over 8 bases. The CDR3 sequence is 17 residues long. The germline V gene has CDR1 SGHRS and CDR2 YFSETQ. Unmatched junction bases numbered 15, after V lost 4 bases and J lost 5 bases. The CDR3: CASSQGDRRGYGDTQYF. CDR3 bases: TGCGCCAGCAGCCAAGGGGACAGGAGGGGGTATGGAGATACGCAGTATTTT.

The chain couples TRBV9 to TRBJ2-3; D is perhaps TRBD1 (6 bases). Per germline, CDR1 SGDLS and CDR2 YYNGEE. Trimming took 0 bases from V and 2 from J, leaving 13 bases between them. The CDR3 runs to 16 residues. CDR3 coding DNA: TGTGCCAGCAGCGTAGAACTACAGGGCCACACAGATACGCAGTATTTT. Protein sequence: CASSVELQGHTDTQYF.

The rearrangement joins TRBV5-4 to TRBJ2-7; D not resolved. The germline V gene encodes CDR1 SGHNT and CDR2 YYREEE (reference sequence). The V and J ends lost 0 bases and 3 bases respectively, with 10 bases between them. This CDR3 has 14 residues. In DNA, the CDR3 is TGTGCCAGCAGCTTGGGGCAGTCTAGCTACGAGCAGTACTTC. Translating it yields CASSLGQSSYEQYF. Supplemented by reference TRBV5-4 and TRBJ2-7, the full variable domain reads ETGVTQSPTHLIKTRGQQVTLRCSSQSGHNTVSWYQQALGQGPQFIFQYYREEENGRGNFPPRFSGLQFPNYSSELNVNALELDDSALYLCASSLGQSSYEQYFGPGTRLTVT.

CDR3 sequence: CASSMGLISLDTIYF. CDR3 in DNA: TGCGCCAGCAGCATGGGACTGATCTCTTTGGACACCATATATTTT. This chain uses TRBV5-1 with TRBJ1-3, with a possible D match to TRBD1 (5 bases). Germline CDR1 reads SGHRS; CDR2 reads YFSETQ. This CDR3 spans 15 amino acids. V was trimmed by 4 bases and J by 8 bases, leaving 19 bases between them.

The V call is TRBV28, the J call TRBJ2-1; 8 bases fit TRBD1. V trimming: 10 bases; J trimming: 2 bases; junction bases outside the gene matches: 19. The CDR3 is made up of 18 amino acids. Germline CDR1 reads MDHEN; CDR2 reads SYDVKM. Written as DNA, the CDR3 is TGTGCCACCAAATCCGGGACAGGCATTATTTTCACCTACAATGAGCAGTTCTTC. The encoded protein is CATKSGTGIIFTYNEQFF. The variable domain in full, completed from reference TRBV28 and TRBJ2-1, reads DVKVTQSSRYLVKRTGEKVFLECVQDMDHENMFWYRQDPGLGLRLIYFSYDVKMKEKGDIPEGYSVSREKKERFSLILESASTNQTSMYLCATKSGTGIIFTYNEQFFGPGTRLTVL.

As to this clone: The germline gene is not matched at one end of the junction; a read error may be the cause. This same CDR3 is encoded by further DNA sequences in the sample. The chain uses TRBV6-6 and TRBJ2-7; 7 nucleotides line up with TRBD1. CDR3 length: 14 residues. Germline V gene sequence: CDR1 MNHNY, CDR2 SVGAGI (reference sequence). The CDR3 nucleotides read TGTGCCAGCAGTTACAGGGGGCCACCCTACGAGCAGTATTTC. This gives the protein CASSYRGPPYEQYF.

The chain is built from TRBV7-6 and TRBJ2-1; 8 bases match TRBD2. The ends lost 5 bases at V and 6 bases at J; junction bases unmatched: 15. Germline CDR1 and CDR2: SGHVS and FNYEAQ. The length of the CDR3 is 17 residues. This CDR3 is CASSPERREAPGNEQFF. CDR3 bases: TGTGCCAGCAGCCCAGAGAGGCGGGAGGCCCCGGGCAATGAGCAGTTCTTC.

The chain joins TRBV11-2 to TRBJ2-5, with D tentatively TRBD1 (5 bases). The CDR3 is 14 residues long. V gave up 4 bases and J gave up 5 bases, with 14 bases separating them. The V gene's germline CDR1 is SGHAT and CDR2 FQNNGV. Here the CDR3 reads CASSSAKGPETQYF. Here the CDR3 DNA reads TGTGCCAGCAGCTCGGCCAAGGGGCCGGAGACCCAGTACTTC. The full variable domain, rest sourced from reference TRBV11-2 and TRBJ2-5, is EAGVAQSPRYKIIEKRQSVAFWCNPISGHATLYWYQQILGQGPKLLIQFQNNGVVDDSQLPKDRFSAERLKGVDSTLKIQPAKLEDSAVYLCASSSAKGPETQYFGPGTRLLVL.

CDR3: CASSGTDAWGRFF. CDR3 nucleotide sequence: TGTGCCAGCAGTGGGACAGACGCTTGGGGAAGGTTTTTT. J is TRBJ1-4 and V is TRBV2, with D perhaps matching TRBD1 (6 bases). Trimming took 4 bases from V and 16 from J, leaving 19 bases between them. Germline loops: CDR1 SNHLY, CDR2 FYNNEI. CDR3 size: 13 residues.

The chain combines TRBV9 with TRBJ1-1; D ambiguous. This CDR3 spans 17 amino acids. V lost 3 bases and J 1 base, leaving 19 bases between the germline ends. The germline CDR1 and CDR2 sequences are SGDLS and YYNGEE. The CDR3 region has the DNA TGTGCCAGCAGCGCCGACGAGGCAGCCCTACCGAACACTGAAGCTTTCTTT. Translating it yields CASSADEAALPNTEAFF.

This clone was seen more than once but under ten times. The chain joins TRBV10-3 to TRBJ2-1, with TRBD1 identical over 7 bases. V lost 11 bases to trimming and J lost 2 bases; unmatched junction nucleotides: 3. Germline V gene lookup returns CDR1 ENHRY and CDR2 SYGVKD. The length of the CDR3 is 12 residues. The CDR3 bases are TGTGCCCTAGGGACAGCCTACAATGAGCAGTTCTTC. Translation gives CALGTAYNEQFF.

The chain is built from TRBV5-3 and TRBJ1-3, with 9 bases that match TRBD1. TRBV5-3 is treated as an ORF (open reading frame) with a function not yet certain. Trimming cost V 5 bases and J 9 bases; bases outside gene matches: 12. This CDR3 is 15 amino acids long. Here the CDR3 reads CARRLNRGQESTIYF. CDR3 DNA: TGTGCCAGAAGGTTAAACAGGGGGCAGGAGAGCACCATATATTTT.

This rearrangement joins TRBV7-9 to TRBJ1-3; no firm D call. CDR1 and CDR2 from the germline V gene are SEHNR and FQNEAQ (reference sequence). The CDR3 is made up of 15 amino acids. Between the trimmed V and J ends, which lost 1 base and 2 bases, there was a span of 9 bases. The CDR3 loop reads CASSLVRDAGNTIYF. The DNA of the CDR3 is TGTGCCAGCAGCTTAGTACGGGATGCTGGAAACACCATATATTTT.

The chain employs TRBV6-5 and TRBJ2-7; 11 bases map to TRBD1. Trimming at V came to 8 bases and at J to 2 bases, leaving 2 bases not matched to a gene. There are 13 residues in the CDR3. Germline V gives CDR1 MNHEY, CDR2 SVGAGI. For the CDR3, the DNA is TGTGCCAGCCAGGGACAGGGGGCCTACGAGCAGTACTTC. Amino acid sequence: CASQGQGAYEQYF.

The rearrangement joins TRBV18 to TRBJ2-7; possibly TRBD2 for D (7 bases). The CDR3 extends over 15 amino acids. CDR1 and CDR2 from the germline V gene are KGHSH and LQKENI. The germline V and J ends were trimmed by 1 base and 5 bases, with 15 bases remaining between them. The CDR3 spells CASSPRGGEGDEQYF. The CDR3 DNA reads as TGTGCCAGCTCACCACGGGGGGGAGAGGGGGACGAGCAGTACTTC.

The rearrangement uses TRBV25-1 and TRBJ2-3; D might be TRBD1 (6 bases). CDR3 length equals 18 residues. From germline, CDR1 is MGHDK and CDR2 SYGVNS. Trimming cost V 6 bases and J 2 bases, with 24 bases left between them. The DNA for the CDR3 is TGTGCCAGCAGCGTTGGGACATCCACCCTCCCTTTCACAGATACGCAGTATTTT. Its translation is CASSVGTSTLPFTDTQYF.

This clone turned up a few times. The DNA of the CDR3 is TGCGCCAGCAGCTTAGGACTAGCTTGGTACAATGAGCAGTTCTTC. This codes for CASSLGLAWYNEQFF. The chain has TRBV5-1 and TRBJ2-1; 8 bases line up with TRBD2. The CDR3 has 15 residues. Germline V gene data show CDR1 as SGHRS and CDR2 as YFSETQ. V was clipped by 2 bases and J by 4 bases; unmatched bases: 5.

V is TRBV24-1 and J is TRBJ2-2; TRBD2 matches at 8 bases. Germline CDR1 KGHDR, CDR2 SFDVKD. The ends lost 3 bases at V and 4 bases at J; junction bases unmatched: 12. This CDR3 has 18 residues. The CDR3 reads CATSDLTSGTSFTGELFF. In DNA, the CDR3 is TGTGCCACCAGTGATCTCACTAGCGGTACCTCTTTCACCGGGGAGCTGTTTTTT.

Turning to this clone: Other DNA sequences in this sample translate to the same CDR3. The chain is built from TRBV9 and TRBJ2-5; 13 bases fit TRBD2. Germline trimming cut 0 bases from V and 5 bases from J; bases unmatched to any gene: 4. The CDR3 spans 16 residues. CDR1 is SGDLS, CDR2 YYNGEE, per germline. CDR3 in amino acids: CASSVGGLAGQETQYF. The CDR3 DNA follows: TGTGCCAGCAGCGTAGGGGGACTAGCGGGACAGGAGACCCAGTACTTC.

The gene calls are TRBV5-6 and TRBJ1-2, with 8 bases that match TRBD1. V gave up 5 bases and J gave up 6 bases; unmatched junction bases: 3. Germline values: CDR1 SGHDT, CDR2 YYEEEE. This CDR3 is 12 amino acids long. The CDR3 DNA follows: TGTGCCAGCAGACAGGGGGTAGATGGCTACACCTTC. Its translation: CASRQGVDGYTF.

The chain couples TRBV27 to TRBJ2-3; TRBD1 is a possible D gene (6 bases). V shed 4 bases and J shed 0 bases, with 14 bases lying between them. The germline V gene encodes CDR1 MNHEY and CDR2 SMNVEV (reference sequence). This CDR3 spans 16 amino acids. As DNA, the CDR3 is TGTGCCAGCAGTTCCCCGTCGCAGGGGAGCACAGATACGCAGTATTTT. It translates to CASSSPSQGSTDTQYF.

The rearrangement uses TRBV7-3 and TRBJ2-3; 8 bases are a match to TRBD2. V lost 4 bases, J lost 0 bases, and 6 bases stayed unmatched. There are 16 residues in the CDR3. CDR1 is SGHTA, CDR2 FQGTGA, per germline. This CDR3 is CASSSRASGSTDTQYF. CDR3 sequence (DNA): TGTGCCAGCAGCTCACGGGCTAGCGGGAGCACAGATACGCAGTATTTT. Combining the CDR3 with reference TRBV7-3 and TRBJ2-3 gives the whole variable domain GAGVSQTPSNKVTEKGKYVELRCDPISGHTALYWYRQSLGQGPEFLIYFQGTGAADDSGLPNDRFFAVRPEGSVSTLKIQRTERGDSAVYLCASSSRASGSTDTQYFGPGTRLTVL.

The chain links TRBV30 to TRBJ2-6, with D uncertain. V shed 2 bases and J shed 4 bases, with 3 bases lying between them. This CDR3 is built from 12 residues. Germline loops: CDR1 GTSNPN, CDR2 SVGIG (reference sequence). The DNA of the CDR3 is TGTGCCTGGAGTCAGGGGGCCAACGTCCTGACTTTC. It is translated as CAWSQGANVLTF. Full variable domain (missing parts from reference TRBV30 and TRBJ2-6): SQTIHQWPATLVQPVGSPLSLECTVEGTSNPNLYWYRQAAGRGLQLLFYSVGIGQISSEVPQNLSASRPQDRQFILSSKKLLLSDSGFYLCAWSQGANVLTFGAGSRLTVL.

The rearrangement joins TRBV9 to TRBJ2-7, with 7 bases fitting TRBD1. After removal of 4 bases from V and 4 bases from J, the junction contained 8 bases not matched to a gene. Germline V CDR1 and CDR2: SGDLS, YYNGEE. CDR3 length: 14 amino acids. The CDR3 DNA sequence: TGTGCCAGCAGCCCGGCCTCAGGGGGTTACGAGCAGTACTTC. This encodes CASSPASGGYEQYF.

The chain joins TRBV2 to TRBJ1-4; D is perhaps TRBD1 (5 bases). Germline CDR1 SNHLY, CDR2 FYNNEI. This CDR3 region has 16 residues. The V gene lost 6 bases and the J gene lost 7 bases, with 21 bases spanning the gap. CDR3 bases: TGTGCCAGCAGATCGGTCCAGGGAAACTTGGCTGAAAAACTGTTTTTT. Protein sequence: CASRSVQGNLAEKLFF.

The gene calls are TRBV5-1 and TRBJ2-5; TRBD2 matches 13 bases. The CDR3 has 16 amino acids. Trimming at V came to 5 bases and at J to 5 bases, leaving 9 bases not matched to a gene. Per the germline V gene, CDR1 is SGHRS and CDR2 is YFSETQ. The CDR3 region is CASRPGLAGEGETQYF. Here the CDR3 DNA reads TGCGCCAGCAGACCCGGACTAGCGGGAGAGGGGGAGACCCAGTACTTC.

This clone was seen once. This sequence joins TRBV2 and TRBJ1-4; TRBD1 matches at 9 bases. V lost 8 bases and J lost 8; bases outside the gene matches: 12. Germline values: CDR1 SNHLY, CDR2 FYNNEI. The CDR3 is 15 amino acids. This CDR3 reads CASGPGTGPREKLFF. CDR3 nucleotides: TGTGCCAGCGGTCCCGGGACAGGGCCGAGGGAAAAACTGTTTTTT.

The chain links TRBV7-9 to TRBJ1-1; 7 bases are a match to TRBD1. The germline V gene has CDR1 SEHNR and CDR2 FQNEAQ (reference sequence). This CDR3 has 15 residues. V shed 3 bases, J shed 4 bases, and the junction held 8 bases outside the gene matches. CDR3 sequence reads: CASSFSIPGGTEAFF. The DNA for the CDR3 is TGTGCCAGCAGCTTTTCGATACCAGGGGGCACTGAAGCTTTCTTT. Together with reference TRBV7-9 and TRBJ1-1, the CDR3 gives the full variable domain: DTGVSQNPRHKITKRGQNVTFRCDPISEHNRLYWYRQTLGQGPEFLTYFQNEAQLEKSRLLSDRFSAERPKGSFSTLEIQRTEQGDSAMYLCASSFSIPGGTEAFFGQGTRLTVV.

The chain uses TRBV4-1 and TRBJ2-2; no clear D. The CDR3 is made up of 13 amino acids. V was clipped by 8 bases and J by 0 bases, with 7 bases between them. The germline gives CDR1 MGHRA, CDR2 YSYEKL. The CDR3 here is CASRYTNTGELFF. The DNA of the CDR3 is TGCGCCAGCCGGTATACGAACACCGGGGAGCTGTTTTTT.